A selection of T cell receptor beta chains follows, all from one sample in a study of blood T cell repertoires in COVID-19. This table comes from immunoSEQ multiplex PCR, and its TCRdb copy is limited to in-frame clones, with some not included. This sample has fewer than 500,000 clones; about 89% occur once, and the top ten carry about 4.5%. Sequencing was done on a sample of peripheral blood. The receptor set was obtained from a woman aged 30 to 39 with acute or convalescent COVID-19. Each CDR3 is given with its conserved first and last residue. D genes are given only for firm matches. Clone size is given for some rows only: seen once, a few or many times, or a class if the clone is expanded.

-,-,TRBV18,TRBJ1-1,CASSPGQPVNTEAFF,TGTGCCAGCTCCCCCGGACAGCCAGTGAACACTGAAGCTTTCTTT
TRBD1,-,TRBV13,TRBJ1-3,CASSPQGPGNTIYF,TGTGCCAGCAGTCCACAGGGGCCCGGAAACACCATATATTTT
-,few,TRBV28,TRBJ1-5,CASSPLGSVNQPQHF,TGTGCCAGCAGCCCCTTGGGGAGCGTCAATCAGCCCCAGCATTTT
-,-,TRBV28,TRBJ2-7,CASSFVLRRANEQYF,TGTGCCAGCAGTTTCGTCCTGCGGCGGGCTAACGAGCAGTACTTC
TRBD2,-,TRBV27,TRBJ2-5,CASSWGGRETQYF,TGTGCCAGCAGCTGGGGAGGGAGGGAGACCCAGTACTTC
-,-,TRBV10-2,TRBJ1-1,CASRQGAEAFF,TGCGCCAGCAGACAGGGAGCCGAAGCTTTCTTT
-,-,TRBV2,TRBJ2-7,CASSEGQGISYEQYF,TGTGCCAGCAGTGAAGGGCAGGGTATTAGCTACGAGCAGTACTTC
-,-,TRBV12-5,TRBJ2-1,CASGLDVGGLFF,TGTGCTAGTGGTTTGGATGTGGGGGGTCTGTTCTTC
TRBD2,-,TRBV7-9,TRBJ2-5,CASSRTSQETQYF,TGTGCCAGCAGCCGGACTAGTCAAGAGACCCAGTACTTC
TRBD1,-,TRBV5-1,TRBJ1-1,CASSPGGDRMEAFF,TGCGCCAGCAGCCCGGGCGGGGACAGGATGGAAGCTTTCTTT
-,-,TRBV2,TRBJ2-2,CASRVNRINTGELFF,TGTGCCAGCAGAGTTAACAGGATTAACACCGGGGAGCTGTTTTTT
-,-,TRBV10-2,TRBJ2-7,CASSVWGARSGEQYF,TGCGCCAGCAGTGTTTGGGGCGCCAGGTCCGGCGAGCAGTACTTC
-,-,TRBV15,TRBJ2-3,CATSRDRQAHTDTQYF,TGTGCCACCAGCAGAGATCGGCAGGCCCACACAGATACGCAGTATTTT
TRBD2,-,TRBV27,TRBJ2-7,CASRGLRAGDNYEQYF,TGTGCCAGCAGGGGGCTTAGAGCGGGGGACAACTACGAGCAGTACTTC
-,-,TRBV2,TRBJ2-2,CATRGPGELFF,TGTGCCACCCGTGGGCCCGGGGAGCTGTTTTTT
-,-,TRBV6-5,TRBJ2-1,CASRGTGTGQFF,TGTGCCAGCAGGGGGACCGGGACTGGGCAGTTCTTC
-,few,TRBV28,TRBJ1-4,CASSPDSGNEKLFF,TGTGCCAGCAGCCCGGACAGTGGTAATGAAAAACTGTTTTTT
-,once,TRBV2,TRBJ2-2,CASRKIETGSGELFF,TGTGCCAGCAGAAAAATAGAAACAGGGTCCGGGGAGCTGTTTTTT
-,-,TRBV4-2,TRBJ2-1,CASSQSTNYNEQFF,TGTGCCAGCAGCCAATCCACTAACTACAATGAGCAGTTCTTC
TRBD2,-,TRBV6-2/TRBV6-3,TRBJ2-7,CASSPTSGGAGLHEQYF,TGTGCCAGCAGCCCGACTAGCGGGGGGGCAGGACTTCACGAGCAGTACTTC
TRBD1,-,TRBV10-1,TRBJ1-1,CASSEYPSGTDTEAFF,TGCGCCAGCAGTGAGTATCCATCCGGGACAGACACTGAAGCTTTCTTT
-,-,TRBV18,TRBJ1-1,CASSPDKNTEAFF,TGTGCCAGCTCACCCGACAAGAACACTGAAGCTTTCTTT
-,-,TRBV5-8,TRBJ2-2,CASEKGFWNTGELFF,TGTGCCAGCGAAAAGGGGTTTTGGAACACCGGGGAGCTGTTTTTT
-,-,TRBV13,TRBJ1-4,CASSSQGKDKKLFF,TGTGCCAGCAGTTCACAGGGTAAAGACAAAAAACTGTTTTTT
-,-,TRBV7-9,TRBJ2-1,CASSLSLGIIRNEQFF,TGTGCCAGCAGCTTATCCCTGGGCATTATAAGGAATGAGCAGTTCTTC
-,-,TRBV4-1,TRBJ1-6,CASSQVENNSPLHF,TGCGCCAGCAGCCAAGTGGAGAATAATTCACCCCTCCACTTT
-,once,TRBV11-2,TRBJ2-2,CASSFTGAGELFF,TGTGCCAGCAGCTTTACAGGCGCCGGGGAGCTGTTTTTT
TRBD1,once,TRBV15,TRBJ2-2,CGVEGQGGRTGELFF,TGTGGAGTTGAGGGACAGGGGGGTCGGACCGGGGAGCTGTTTTTT
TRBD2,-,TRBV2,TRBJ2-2,CASSSPAVREGTGELFF,TGTGCCAGCAGTTCCCCAGCAGTCAGGGAGGGGACCGGGGAGCTGTTTTTT
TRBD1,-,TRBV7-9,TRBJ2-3,CASSWGQGEADTQYF,TGTGCCAGCAGCTGGGGACAGGGGGAAGCAGATACGCAGTATTTT
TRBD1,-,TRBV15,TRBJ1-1,CATSRGDRDATEAFF,TGTGCCACCAGCAGGGGGGACAGGGATGCCACTGAAGCTTTCTTT
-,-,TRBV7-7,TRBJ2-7,CASSSISETYEQYF,TGTGCCAGCAGCTCCATCTCTGAGACTTACGAGCAGTACTTC
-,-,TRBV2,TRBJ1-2,CASNKQTKIYGYTF,TGTGCCAGCAATAAACAGACTAAAATATATGGCTACACCTTC
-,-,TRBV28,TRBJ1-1,CASSLDSYTEAFF,TGTGCCAGCAGTTTAGACAGCTACACTGAAGCTTTCTTT
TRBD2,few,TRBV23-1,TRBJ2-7,CASSHGLAANYEQYF,TGCGCCAGCAGTCACGGACTAGCGGCCAACTACGAGCAGTACTTC
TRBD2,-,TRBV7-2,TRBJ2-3,CASSLFGGADTQYF,TGTGCCAGCAGCTTATTTGGGGGGGCAGATACGCAGTATTTT